This passage covers 10 T cell receptor beta chains from one sample sequenced in a study of shared clonotypes between healthy human individuals. Sequenced by immunoSEQ multiplex PCR; TCRdb stores in-frame clones only, minus some. The data contain roughly 2.6 million clones, around nine tenths of them singletons. The sample was naive CD4+ T cells sorted from blood. Subset: CD45RA+ positively selected. Receptors were obtained from a man in his late teens or twenties in good health.

The CDR3 DNA sequence: TGTGCCAGCAGCTATATAACGGGTGAAAAACTGTTTTTT. It translates to CASSYITGEKLFF. The V gene is TRBV7-9, the J gene TRBJ1-4; unclear D gene. The V gene's germline CDR1 is SEHNR and CDR2 FQNEAQ (reference sequence). The length of the CDR3 is 13 residues. V was clipped by 4 bases and J by 7 bases, with 10 bases between them.

This chain uses TRBV15 with TRBJ2-1; a possible D gene is TRBD2 (6 bases). CDR1 is LNHNV, CDR2 YYDKDF, per germline (reference sequence). Trimming stripped 8 bases from V and 7 bases from J, with 9 bases between. The CDR3 is 11 amino acids. The CDR3 DNA reads as TGTGCCACCGCCGGGAGTAATGAGCAGTTCTTC. Amino acid sequence: CATAGSNEQFF.

The V and J genes are TRBV7-9 and TRBJ2-7; TRBD2 matches at 12 bases. This CDR3 is built from 18 residues. Germline CDR1 reads SEHNR; CDR2 reads FQNEAQ (reference sequence). Germline trimming cut 5 bases from V and 2 bases from J; bases unmatched to any gene: 13. The CDR3 coding sequence is TGTGCCAGCAGCCACTCCGGGGTACTAGCGGGAGGACCCTACGAGCAGTACTTC. It yields the protein CASSHSGVLAGGPYEQYF.

For this clone: Other DNA sequences within the sample encode an identical CDR3. V and J are TRBV20-1 and TRBJ2-3, with D possibly being TRBD1 (5 bases). Trimming took 7 bases from V and 2 from J, leaving 7 bases between them. There are 11 residues in the CDR3. Germline CDR1 reads DFQATT; CDR2 reads SNEGSKA (reference sequence). DNA of the CDR3: TGCAGTGGGGGCTCCACAGATACGCAGTATTTT. Encoded protein: CSGGSTDTQYF.

The chain couples TRBV10-1 to TRBJ2-2; tentatively, D is TRBD1 (5 bases). The CDR3 is made up of 16 amino acids. The V end lost 2 bases, the J end lost 6 bases, and 16 bases lay between the germline ends. The V gene's germline CDR1 is WNHNN and CDR2 SYGVQD (reference sequence). In DNA form, the CDR3 reads TGCGCCAGCAGTGAGCAGGGAACTTTAACCTCCGGGGAGCTGTTTTTT. It is translated as CASSEQGTLTSGELFF.

This clone is a singleton in its sample. The J gene is TRBJ2-3, the V gene TRBV10-3, with TRBD2 as a possible D gene (5 bases). Deletions cut 2 bases from V and 0 bases from J, with 18 bases between. CDR3 length: 18 residues. Germline V gene lookup returns CDR1 ENHRY and CDR2 SYGVKD. This chain's CDR3 is CAISELSGVYQSTDTQYF. CDR3 sequence (DNA): TGTGCCATCAGTGAGCTATCCGGGGTATATCAGAGCACAGATACGCAGTATTTT.

The chain has TRBV7-2 and TRBJ1-2, with 12 bases aligning to TRBD1. Germline V lookup: CDR1 SGHTA, CDR2 FQGNSA. This CDR3 comprises 16 residues. The junction had 9 bases not matched to a gene; V was cut back by 8 bases and J by 2 bases. For the CDR3, the DNA is TGTGCCAGCTTCCTACCGGGGACAGGGGGCAACTATGGCTACACCTTC. Amino acid sequence: CASFLPGTGGNYGYTF.

The V and J genes are TRBV4-1 and TRBJ2-2, with D possibly TRBD2 on 5 matching bases. This CDR3 is 14 amino acids long. Trimming took off 3 bases at V and 7 bases at J, with 12 bases between the two ends. Germline CDR1 and CDR2: MGHRA and YSYEKL. The CDR3 loop reads CASSHRESFGELFF. CDR3 nucleotide sequence: TGCGCCAGCAGCCATAGGGAGAGCTTCGGGGAGCTGTTTTTT.

A single count supports this clone. The gene calls are TRBV2 and TRBJ1-5, with 9 bases matching TRBD1. Germline CDR1 is SNHLY and CDR2 is FYNNEI. Trimming took 6 bases from V and 4 from J; bases not matched to a gene: 7. The CDR3 consists of 15 residues. The CDR3 DNA reads as TGTGCCAGCAGCGCCGGGACAGGGATGAATCAGCCCCAGCATTTT. Translating it yields CASSAGTGMNQPQHF.

The chain carries TRBV4-1 and TRBJ2-3; the match to TRBD1 covers 7 bases. Germline CDR1 and CDR2: MGHRA and YSYEKL. The CDR3 loop spans 17 amino acids. J gave up 4 bases and V 2 bases, and 12 bases lay outside the gene matches. CDR3 bases: TGCGCCAGCAGCCAAACGAAGGTGACAGGGCTCTCAGATACGCAGTATTTT. This sequence encodes CASSQTKVTGLSDTQYF.